This TCR beta chain was obtained from a study of blood T cell repertoires in COVID-19 (TCRdb year 2020). Broadly, across the study: Collaborator samples came from the United States, Italy and Spain and covered acute and convalescent phases of COVID-19. The prospective study material was composed of cDNA or gDNA derived from T cells, B-cell-depleted T cells, or PBMCs. Deeply sampled blood TCRbeta repertoires from subjects exposed to, actively infected with, or recovered from COVID-19 were included in the dataset. The repertoires were released in a freely available public database meant as a resource for research on the immune response to SARS-CoV-2. The samples were drawn from the first 160 participants of the ongoing ImmuneRACE study and from about 1,200 subjects provided by 6 global collaborators. A de-identified subject ID, COVID-19 status, age in years and sex were almost always included in the sample metadata. Where available, HLA class I and class II types were obtained from metadata supplied by the sample provider rather than from assay-based typing. The study at large found these results: The amount of clinical and demographic metadata varied by source and participant and was provided uncurated.

The germline V gene gives CDR1 as SGDLS and CDR2 as YYNGEE. V sheds 0 bases and J sheds 0 bases, leaving 7 bases between their ends. Including cysteine and phenylalanine, the CDR3 has 14 amino acids. CDR3 DNA is the only sequence kept; it has 42 bases, read in frame from the first base. Regarding this clone: The clone's antigen remains unknown. No qualities accompany the bases; no much larger clone lies one base away.

At one collaborating source in Seattle, patients were enrolled during active infection and were followed longitudinally through the course of disease. Collaborating institutions collected whole blood in K2EDTA tubes following their own protocols. For TCRbeta analysis, collaborators shipped samples in one of three forms: frozen whole blood, isolated PBMCs, or DNA extracted from either of those sample types. TCRbeta CDR3 regions were amplified from genomic DNA using the immunoSEQ Assay, a bias-controlled multiplex PCR. The authors' pipeline ran thus. Nucleated cell counts per sample were estimated from amplification of reference gene primers within the assay. To quantify the absolute abundance of each unique TCRbeta CDR3 rearrangement, sequence reads were collapsed and filtered. For each sample, productive Simpson clonality was calculated as the square root of Simpson's diversity index across productive rearrangements. TCRdb stores this immuneACCESS table with in-frame sequences only. Part of the clones is absent; in the studies checked, under half of the shortfall reflects unresolved V genes, and no reason is known for the rest. D and trimming come from the DNA, and the V and J calls and clone size come from that table. This sample is represented by some 110,000 clones; roughly 85% of them were singletons. Less than 3.5% of the sample lies in the top ten.

The rearranged chain carries TRBV9 and TRBJ2-7; perhaps TRBD2 is the D gene, with 6 bases matching. Sequencing was performed on peripheral blood. The sequence derives from a woman over 75 with COVID-19, enrolled during active disease. DNA sequence: TGTGCCAGCAGCGTAGGGAGGGGCTCCTACGAGCAGTACTTC. Its protein is CASSVGRGSYEQYF.